The rows below give T cell receptor beta chains drawn from one sample of a study of identical twins. TCRdb analysed the 5' RACE reads with MiXCR anew, one entry per CDR3 protein. The table has about 480,000 distinct CDR3 sequences, more than 13% seen once. The same sample was also studied in work on yellow fever vaccine responses in identical twins.

The sequenced sample was CD4+ T cells sorted from blood. The receptors stem from a woman aged 18-29 years in good health. Both conserved end residues are part of each CDR3. D genes are given only for firm matches. Clone size appears in some rows only: once, few, many, or a class for an expanded clone.

. TRBJ2-3 TRBV7-3 . CASSLFGGPTDTQYF TGTGCCAGCAGCTTATTCGGGGGGCCGACAGATACGCAGTATTTT
. TRBJ2-3 TRBV7-6 many CASSLGGGVGTDTQYF TGTGCCAGCAGCTTAGGGGGGGGCGTCGGGACAGATACGCAGTATTTT
. TRBJ2-2 TRBV5-1 . CASSLSAQNTGELFF TGCGCCAGCAGCTTGTCGGCCCAGAACACCGGGGAGCTGTTTTTT
. TRBJ2-2 TRBV12-3/TRBV12-4 few CASSLIGGELFF TGTGCCAGCAGTTTGATTGGCGGGGAGCTGTTTTTT
. TRBJ1-6 TRBV4-3 . CASSQEGGNNSPLHF TGCGCCAGCAGCCAAGAAGGGGGGAATAATTCACCCCTCCACTTT
. TRBJ1-1 TRBV29-1 few CSAKNTEAFF TGCAGCGCGAAGAACACTGAAGCTTTCTTT
. TRBJ2-1 TRBV24-1 . CATSATYNEQFF TGTGCCACCAGTGCCACGTACAATGAGCAGTTCTTC
TRBD2 TRBJ2-1 TRBV5-1 few CASSLVSSGTYNEQFF TGCGCCAGCAGCTTGGTGTCTAGCGGGACCTACAATGAGCAGTTCTTC
TRBD1 TRBJ2-1 TRBV7-9 . CASSSTGGWFF TGTGCCAGCAGCTCGACAGGGGGGTGGTTCTTC
TRBD1 TRBJ1-4 TRBV18 . CASSLQRVGTGDEKLFF TGTGCCAGCTCACTACAAAGAGTCGGGACAGGGGACGAAAAACTGTTTTTT
. TRBJ2-1 TRBV12-3/TRBV12-4 few CASTLRAGYRNEQFF TGTGCCAGCACCTTGAGGGCGGGATATAGGAATGAGCAGTTCTTC
TRBD2 TRBJ2-7 TRBV6-5 . CASSYAEGLAGSHEQYF TGTGCCAGCAGTTACGCTGAAGGACTAGCGGGATCTCACGAGCAGTACTTC
. TRBJ2-2 TRBV2 . CASGKEGEAGELFF TGTGCCAGCGGAAAGGAGGGGGAGGCCGGGGAGCTGTTTTTT
TRBD2 TRBJ2-3 TRBV12-3/TRBV12-4 many CASSLTGGPDTQYF TGTGCCAGCAGTTTAACGGGAGGACCAGATACGCAGTATTTT
. TRBJ1-1 TRBV3-1 . CASTFRENTEAFF TGTGCCAGCACCTTCAGGGAGAACACTGAAGCTTTCTTT
. TRBJ2-7 TRBV7-3 . CASSPEVGGTYEQYF TGTGCCAGCAGCCCCGAGGTAGGGGGGACCTACGAGCAGTACTTC
. TRBJ2-3 TRBV5-1 . CASSLVQGNADTQYF TGCGCCAGCAGCTTGGTGCAGGGAAATGCAGATACGCAGTATTTT
. TRBJ2-3 TRBV18 . CASSPWSGSTDTQYF TGTGCCAGCTCACCTTGGAGCGGGAGCACAGATACGCAGTATTTT
TRBD1 TRBJ2-3 TRBV11-3 . CASSLSDRVTDTQYF TGTGCCAGCAGCTTAAGCGACAGGGTGACAGATACGCAGTATTTT
TRBD1 TRBJ2-3 TRBV29-1 . CSVGSGGDTQYF TGCAGCGTTGGTTCAGGGGGAGATACGCAGTATTTT
. TRBJ2-1 TRBV3-1 many CASSRSPIGDEQFF TGTGCCAGCAGCCGAAGCCCCATAGGGGATGAGCAGTTCTTC
TRBD2 TRBJ2-2 TRBV20-1 . CSARDLRGGNTGELFF TGCAGTGCTAGAGATCTGCGGGGGGGTAACACCGGGGAGCTGTTTTTT
TRBD2 TRBJ2-2 TRBV2 few CASRTSAGELFF TGTGCCAGCAGGACTAGCGCCGGGGAGCTGTTTTTT
. TRBJ2-3 TRBV29-1 few CSTTGTRGTDTQYF TGCAGTACAACCGGGACGAGAGGGACAGATACGCAGTATTTT
TRBD1 TRBJ2-5 TRBV6-5 few CASSSLDRDAGTQYF TGTGCCAGCAGTTCTTTAGACAGGGATGCCGGGACCCAGTACTTC
TRBD2 TRBJ2-7 TRBV12-3/TRBV12-4 many CASSSTSGRAADF TGTGCCAGCAGTTCTACTAGCGGGAGGGCCGCCGACTTC
TRBD2 TRBJ2-3 TRBV28 few CASSSVGGSGGTDTQYF TGTGCCAGCAGTTCCGTGGGGGGGAGCGGGGGCACAGATACGCAGTATTTT
. TRBJ1-5 TRBV15 . CATSRVRALGNQPQHF TGTGCCACCAGCAGAGTGAGGGCGTTGGGCAATCAGCCCCAGCATTTT
. TRBJ2-7 TRBV5-1 few CASSLVTGTLVYEQYF TGCGCCAGCAGCTTGGTAACAGGGACGCTTGTTTACGAGCAGTACTTC
TRBD1 TRBJ2-7 TRBV7-9 many CASSLAGTGNEQYF TGTGCCAGCAGCTTAGCCGGGACAGGGAACGAGCAGTACTTC
. TRBJ2-1 TRBV28 few CASRKSVGHNEQFF TGTGCCAGCAGGAAAAGCGTTGGCCACAATGAGCAGTTCTTC
. TRBJ1-1 TRBV20-1 . CRCRNAGAGTNTEAFF TGCAGATGTAGAAACGCGGGCGCCGGAACGAACACTGAAGCTTTCTTT
TRBD1 TRBJ1-6 TRBV20-1 many CSASPDRADNSPLHF TGCAGTGCTAGCCCGGACAGGGCCGATAATTCACCCCTCCACTTT
TRBD2 TRBJ2-1 TRBV10-3 . CAIRVGLGNEQFF TGTGCCATCAGGGTGGGACTAGGAAATGAGCAGTTCTTC